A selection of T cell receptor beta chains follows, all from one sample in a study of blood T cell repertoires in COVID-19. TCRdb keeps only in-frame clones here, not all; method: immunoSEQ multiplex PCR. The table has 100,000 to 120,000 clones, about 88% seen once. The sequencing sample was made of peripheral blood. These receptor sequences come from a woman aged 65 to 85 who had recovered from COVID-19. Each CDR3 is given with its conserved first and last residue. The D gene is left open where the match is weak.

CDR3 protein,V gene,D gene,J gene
CSVGQGAANEQFF,TRBV29-1,TRBD1,TRBJ2-1
CATSDLAGGTGTYNEQFF,TRBV24-1,-,TRBJ2-1
CASSPVGGTGANVLTF,TRBV18,-,TRBJ2-6
CASSPGLAGTGNNEQFF,TRBV18,TRBD2,TRBJ2-1
CASSWTSGGRSSYNEQFF,TRBV9,TRBD2,TRBJ2-1
CASSQETGGPKGETQYF,TRBV3-1/TRBV3-2,TRBD2,TRBJ2-5
CASSLSQREFSEQFF,TRBV5-1,TRBD2,TRBJ2-1
CASSSRDRRYEQYF,TRBV5-1,TRBD1,TRBJ2-7
CASSSSRGKDTQYF,TRBV7-3,-,TRBJ2-3
CASRKEAGANVLTF,TRBV6-6,-,TRBJ2-6
CASSSGTSQETQYF,TRBV5-4,TRBD2,TRBJ2-5
CASSPTGPRETQYF,TRBV7-8,TRBD1,TRBJ2-5
CASSLKPGGLAGNTIYF,TRBV11-2,TRBD1,TRBJ1-3
CASSFRGLISTDTQYF,TRBV28,-,TRBJ2-3
CATGTPGYTF,TRBV10-3,-,TRBJ1-2
CAISKQGHEQYF,TRBV10-3,-,TRBJ2-7
CASSQGSGSSYEQYF,TRBV4-2,-,TRBJ2-7
CASSAPHLLEALRF,TRBV2,-,TRBJ1-1
CASKQGNQPQHF,TRBV6-5,TRBD1,TRBJ1-5
CASSRGGRDVSPLHF,TRBV7-9,-,TRBJ1-6
CASSVGASEKLFF,TRBV19,-,TRBJ1-4
CASSLTAVDTDTQYF,TRBV7-3,-,TRBJ2-3
CASSPTPNYGYTF,TRBV28,-,TRBJ1-2
CASSLQAYEQYF,TRBV7-2,-,TRBJ2-7
CAISELTGLAETSSYNEQFF,TRBV10-3,TRBD2,TRBJ2-1
CASSRESANYGYTF,TRBV7-9,-,TRBJ1-2
CASSVGGAGTGELFF,TRBV2,-,TRBJ2-2
CASSYLQGLAGGNEQFF,TRBV6-2/TRBV6-3,TRBD2,TRBJ2-1
CSVEAVMGLVNPDTQYF,TRBV29-1,TRBD2,TRBJ2-3
CASSVGSLSGTDTQYF,TRBV9,-,TRBJ2-3
CASSPTSGSSAQYF,TRBV28,TRBD2,TRBJ2-3
CASSKGLEYEQYF,TRBV7-3,TRBD2,TRBJ2-7
CAWSVPGGQPQHF,TRBV30,-,TRBJ1-5
CASRKPSSITSANEQFF,TRBV5-4,TRBD2,TRBJ2-1
CASSPSGGSQPQHF,TRBV5-5,-,TRBJ1-5
CAIRRQGEEDGYTF,TRBV10-3,TRBD1,TRBJ1-2
CASSAFPEGSGANVLTF,TRBV9,-,TRBJ2-6
CASTSRVGGYTF,TRBV6-6,-,TRBJ1-2
CASSPRQGESSGANVLTF,TRBV7-3,TRBD1,TRBJ2-6
CASSQGSGPYEQYF,TRBV4-1,-,TRBJ2-7